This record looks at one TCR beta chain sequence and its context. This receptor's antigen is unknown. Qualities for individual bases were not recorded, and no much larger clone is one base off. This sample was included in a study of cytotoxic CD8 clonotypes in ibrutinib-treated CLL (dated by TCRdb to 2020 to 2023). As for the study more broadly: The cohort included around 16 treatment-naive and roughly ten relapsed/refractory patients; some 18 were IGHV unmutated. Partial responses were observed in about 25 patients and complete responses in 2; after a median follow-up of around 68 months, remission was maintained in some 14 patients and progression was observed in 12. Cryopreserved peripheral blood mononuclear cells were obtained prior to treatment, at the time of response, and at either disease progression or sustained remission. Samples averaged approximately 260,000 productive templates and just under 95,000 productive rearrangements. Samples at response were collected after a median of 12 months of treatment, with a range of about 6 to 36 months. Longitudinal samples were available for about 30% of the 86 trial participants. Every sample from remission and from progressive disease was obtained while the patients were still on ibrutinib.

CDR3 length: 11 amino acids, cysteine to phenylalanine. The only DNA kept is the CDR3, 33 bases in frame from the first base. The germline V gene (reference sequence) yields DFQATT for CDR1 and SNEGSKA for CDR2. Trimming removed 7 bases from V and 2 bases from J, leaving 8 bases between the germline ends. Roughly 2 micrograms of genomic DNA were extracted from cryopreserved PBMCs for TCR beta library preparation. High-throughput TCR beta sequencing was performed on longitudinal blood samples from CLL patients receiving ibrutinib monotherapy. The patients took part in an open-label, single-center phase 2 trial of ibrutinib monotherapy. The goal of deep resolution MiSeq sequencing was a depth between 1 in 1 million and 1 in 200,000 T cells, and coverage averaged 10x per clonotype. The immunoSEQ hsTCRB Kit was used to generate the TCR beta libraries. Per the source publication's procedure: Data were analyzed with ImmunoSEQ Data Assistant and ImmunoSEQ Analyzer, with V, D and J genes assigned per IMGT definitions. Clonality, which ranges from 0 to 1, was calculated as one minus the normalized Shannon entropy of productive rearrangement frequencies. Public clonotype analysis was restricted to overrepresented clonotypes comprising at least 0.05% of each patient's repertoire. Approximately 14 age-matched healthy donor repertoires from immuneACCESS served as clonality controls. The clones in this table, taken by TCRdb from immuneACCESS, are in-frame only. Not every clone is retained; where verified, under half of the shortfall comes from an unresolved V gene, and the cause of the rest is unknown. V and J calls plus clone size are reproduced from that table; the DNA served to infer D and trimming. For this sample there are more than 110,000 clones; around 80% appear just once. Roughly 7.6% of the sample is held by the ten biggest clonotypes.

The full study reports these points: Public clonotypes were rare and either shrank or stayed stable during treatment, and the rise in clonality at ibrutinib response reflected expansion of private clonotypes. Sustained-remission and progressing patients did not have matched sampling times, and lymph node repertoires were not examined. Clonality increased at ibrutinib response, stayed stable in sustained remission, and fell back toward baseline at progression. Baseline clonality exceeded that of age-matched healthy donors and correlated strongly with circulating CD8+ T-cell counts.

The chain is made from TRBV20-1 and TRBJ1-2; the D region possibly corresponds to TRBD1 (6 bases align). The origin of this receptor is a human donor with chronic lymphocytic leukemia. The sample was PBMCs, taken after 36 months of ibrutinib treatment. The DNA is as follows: TGCAGTGACAGGGACAACTATGGCTACACCTTC. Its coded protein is CSDRDNYGYTF.